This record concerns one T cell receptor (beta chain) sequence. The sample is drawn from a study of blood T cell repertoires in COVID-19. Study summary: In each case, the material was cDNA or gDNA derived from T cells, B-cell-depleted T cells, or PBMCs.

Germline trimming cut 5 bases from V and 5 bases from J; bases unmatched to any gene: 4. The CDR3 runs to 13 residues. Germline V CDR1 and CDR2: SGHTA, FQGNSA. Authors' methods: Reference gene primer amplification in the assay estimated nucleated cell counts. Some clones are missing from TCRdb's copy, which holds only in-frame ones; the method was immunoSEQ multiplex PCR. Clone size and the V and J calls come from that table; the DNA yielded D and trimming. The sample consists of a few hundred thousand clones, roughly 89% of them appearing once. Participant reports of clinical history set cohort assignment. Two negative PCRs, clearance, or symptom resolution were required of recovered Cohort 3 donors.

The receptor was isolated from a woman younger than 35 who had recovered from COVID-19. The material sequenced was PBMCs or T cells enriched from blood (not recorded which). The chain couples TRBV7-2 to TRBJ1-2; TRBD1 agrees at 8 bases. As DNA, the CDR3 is TGTGCCAGCAGCCCGGACAGGGTTTATGGCTACACCTTC. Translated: CASSPDRVYGYTF.